The sequence of this T cell receptor beta chain was determined in a study of T-cell reconstitution after alpha-beta-depleted transplantation in children. This clonotype came up many times. The TCRbeta library incorporated unique molecular identifiers. From the PCR reads, TCRdb called clonotypes with MiXCR, one entry per CDR3 protein. Of nearly 400,000 distinct CDR3 sequences listed, around 21% are singletons. This clonotype originated in a human donor who donated a stem cell graft to a child with acute myeloid leukemia. This material consisted of PBMCs from the stem cell graft donor, taken from the stem cell graft.

The CDR3 sequence: CSVTSGSSYNEQFF. Here the CDR3 DNA reads TGCAGCGTGACTAGCGGTAGCTCCTACAATGAGCAGTTCTTC. V is TRBV29-1 and J is TRBJ2-1, with TRBD2 matching over 9 bases. CDR1 is SQVTM, CDR2 ANQGSEA, per germline. The CDR3 totals 14 residues. Unmatched junction bases numbered 3, after V lost 6 bases and J lost 0 bases.